This TCR beta chain derives from a study of blood T cell repertoires in COVID-19. Germline V gene sequence: CDR1 SGHTS, CDR2 YDEGEE. V dropped 4 bases and J dropped 5; count of bases not matched to a gene: 11. The CDR3 has 16 residues. Seattle's cohort entered during active infection and was followed longitudinally. Per the original methods: The assay estimated nucleated cells by amplifying reference gene primers. Assay: immunoSEQ multiplex PCR; the TCRdb copy retains only in-frame clones and omits some. The V and J calls and clone size come from that table; D and trimming were worked out from the DNA. The sample includes about 250,000 clones, approximately 85% of them seen just once.

This chain joins TRBV5-8 and TRBJ1-5; 8 bases map to TRBD1. Sequenced input: peripheral blood. This clonotype was obtained from a man in his fifties or sixties with COVID-19, enrolled during active disease. The CDR3 DNA reads TGTGCCAGCAGCACCAGACAGGGGCGCAGGGATCAGCCCCAGCATTTT. As protein: CASSTRQGRRDQPQHF.